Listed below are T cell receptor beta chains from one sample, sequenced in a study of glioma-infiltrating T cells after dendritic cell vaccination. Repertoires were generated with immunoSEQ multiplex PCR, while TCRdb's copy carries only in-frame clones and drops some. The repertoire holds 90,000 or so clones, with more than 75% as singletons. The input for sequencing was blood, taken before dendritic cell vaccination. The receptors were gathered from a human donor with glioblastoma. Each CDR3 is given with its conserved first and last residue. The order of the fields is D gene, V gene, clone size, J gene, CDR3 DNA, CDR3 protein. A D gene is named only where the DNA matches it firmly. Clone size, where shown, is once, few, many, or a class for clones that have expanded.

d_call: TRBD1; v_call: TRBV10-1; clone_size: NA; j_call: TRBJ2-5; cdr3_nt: TGCGCCAGCAGTTACGGGACAGGGCCCCAAGAGACCCAGTACTTC; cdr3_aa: CASSYGTGPQETQYF
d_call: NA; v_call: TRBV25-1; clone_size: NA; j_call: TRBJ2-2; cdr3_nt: TGTGCCAGCAGTGATAGGCCCGGGGGATCGAACACCGGGGAGCTGTTTTTT; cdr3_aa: CASSDRPGGSNTGELFF
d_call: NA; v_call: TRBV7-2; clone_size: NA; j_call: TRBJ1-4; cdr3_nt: TGTGCCAGCAGCTTAAAGGCGGGAAATGAAAAACTGTTTTTT; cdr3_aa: CASSLKAGNEKLFF
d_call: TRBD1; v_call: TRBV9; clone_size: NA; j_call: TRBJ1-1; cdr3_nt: TGTGCCAGCAGCGTACGGGACAGACCGAACACTGAAGCTTTCTTT; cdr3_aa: CASSVRDRPNTEAFF
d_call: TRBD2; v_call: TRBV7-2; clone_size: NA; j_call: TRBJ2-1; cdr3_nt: TGTGCCAGCAGCCTAACTAGCGGGAGATCAAATGAGCAGTTCTTC; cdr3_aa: CASSLTSGRSNEQFF
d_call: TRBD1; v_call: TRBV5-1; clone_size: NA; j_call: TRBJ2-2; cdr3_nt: TGCGCCAGCAGCTTAGGGACAGGGGGCACCGGGGAGCTGTTTTTT; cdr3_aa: CASSLGTGGTGELFF
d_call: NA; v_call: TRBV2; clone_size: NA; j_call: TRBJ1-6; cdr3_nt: TGTGCCAGCAGGAAGGAGAGGGCAAGCTCCTATAATTCACCCCTCCACTTT; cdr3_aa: CASRKERASSYNSPLHF
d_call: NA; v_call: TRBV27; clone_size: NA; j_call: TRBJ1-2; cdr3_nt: TGTGCCAGCAGTTCTTTGAGCGGGGAGATCTATGGCTACACCTTC; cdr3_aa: CASSSLSGEIYGYTF
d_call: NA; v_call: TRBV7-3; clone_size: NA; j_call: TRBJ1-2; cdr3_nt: TGTGCCAGCAGCCCGCGGGACGGGTCTAACTATGGCTACACCTTC; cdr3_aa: CASSPRDGSNYGYTF
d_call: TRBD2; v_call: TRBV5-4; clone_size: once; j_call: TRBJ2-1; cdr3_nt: TGTGCCAGCAGCTTGAATCTAGCGGACCACAATGAGCAGTTCTTC; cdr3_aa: CASSLNLADHNEQFF
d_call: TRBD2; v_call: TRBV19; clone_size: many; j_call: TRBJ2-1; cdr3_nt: TGTGCCAGTAGTAGTACCGGGACTAGCGGGAGGGGGAGTGAGCAGTTCTTC; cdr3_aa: CASSSTGTSGRGSEQFF
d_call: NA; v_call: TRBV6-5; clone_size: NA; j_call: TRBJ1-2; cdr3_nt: TGTGCCAGCAGTTACGCAGATAACTATGGCTACACCTTC; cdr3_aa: CASSYADNYGYTF
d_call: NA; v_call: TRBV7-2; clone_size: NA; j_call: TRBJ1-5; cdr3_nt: TGTGCCAGCAGCCAGACGGGAATCAATCAGCCCCAGCATTTT; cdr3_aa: CASSQTGINQPQHF
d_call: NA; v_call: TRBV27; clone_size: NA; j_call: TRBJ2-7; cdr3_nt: TGTGCCAGCAGTTTAAGTGGAACAGGTGGGATCTACGAGCAGTACTTC; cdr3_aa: CASSLSGTGGIYEQYF
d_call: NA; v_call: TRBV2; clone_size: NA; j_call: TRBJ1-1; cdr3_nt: TGTGCCAGCGGGGGGGACGCAAACACTGAAGCTTTCTTT; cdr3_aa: CASGGDANTEAFF
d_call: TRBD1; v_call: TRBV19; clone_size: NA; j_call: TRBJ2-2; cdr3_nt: TGTGCCAGTAGGATCGGACAGGGGGCTTTTAACGGGGAGCTGTTTTTT; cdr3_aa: CASRIGQGAFNGELFF
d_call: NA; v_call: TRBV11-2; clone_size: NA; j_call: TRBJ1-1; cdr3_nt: TGTGCCAGCAGCCTCTACACTGAAGCTTTCTTT; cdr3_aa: CASSLYTEAFF
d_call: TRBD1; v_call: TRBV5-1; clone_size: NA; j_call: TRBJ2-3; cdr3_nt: TGCGCCAGCAGCAGAACGCCCCCGGGACAGGGCACAGATACGCAGTATTTT; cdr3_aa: CASSRTPPGQGTDTQYF
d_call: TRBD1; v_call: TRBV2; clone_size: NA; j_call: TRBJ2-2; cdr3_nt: TGTGCCAGCACGGGCAGGGGGTTTCGTAACACCGGGGAGCTGTTTTTT; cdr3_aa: CASTGRGFRNTGELFF
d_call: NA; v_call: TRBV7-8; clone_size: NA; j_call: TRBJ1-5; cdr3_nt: TGTGCCAGCAGCTTAGAGTTTGCAGGTAGCAATCAGCCCCAGCATTTT; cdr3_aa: CASSLEFAGSNQPQHF
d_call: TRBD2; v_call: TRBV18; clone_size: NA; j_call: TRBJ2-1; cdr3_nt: TGTGCCAGCTCCCCCCCGGGAGGCTCGTATGAGCAGTTCTTC; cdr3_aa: CASSPPGGSYEQFF
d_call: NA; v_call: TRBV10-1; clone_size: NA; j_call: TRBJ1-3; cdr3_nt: TGCGCCAGCAGTGAGTCCAGCGGGCTCTCTGGAAACACCATATATTTT; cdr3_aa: CASSESSGLSGNTIYF
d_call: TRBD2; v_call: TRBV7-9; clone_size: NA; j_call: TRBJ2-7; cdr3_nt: TGTGCCAGCAGCCTCTCCTTTTCCGGGACTAGCGGGCTCTACGAGCAGTACTTC; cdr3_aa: CASSLSFSGTSGLYEQYF
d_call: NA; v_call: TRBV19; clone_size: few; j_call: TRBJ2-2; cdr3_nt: TGTGCCAGTAGTATCGGTTGGGGGGAGCTGTTTTTT; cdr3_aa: CASSIGWGELFF
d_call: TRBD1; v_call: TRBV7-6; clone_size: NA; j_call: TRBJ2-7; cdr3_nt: TGTGCCAGCAGTATTAGTAGGGACAGGGCCTACGAGCAGTACTTC; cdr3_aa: CASSISRDRAYEQYF
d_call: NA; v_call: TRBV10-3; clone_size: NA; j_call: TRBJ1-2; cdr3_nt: TGTGCCATCAGTGGTCTCCAGGGCGGAGGCTACACCTTC; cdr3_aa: CAISGLQGGGYTF
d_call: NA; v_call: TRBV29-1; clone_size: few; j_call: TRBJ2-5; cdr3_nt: TGCAGCGCCCATCAAGAGACCCAGTACTTC; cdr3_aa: CSAHQETQYF
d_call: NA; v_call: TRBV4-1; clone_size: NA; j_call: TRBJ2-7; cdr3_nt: TGCGCCAGCAGCACTTACTCCGGGACACTCTCCTACGAGCAGTACTTC; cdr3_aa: CASSTYSGTLSYEQYF
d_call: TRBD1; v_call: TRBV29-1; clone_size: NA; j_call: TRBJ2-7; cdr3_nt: TGCAGCGTTGTCACCCTGGACAGGGGTTCCCACGAGCAGTACTTC; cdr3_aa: CSVVTLDRGSHEQYF
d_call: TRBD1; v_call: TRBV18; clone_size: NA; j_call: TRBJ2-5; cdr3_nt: TGTGCCAGCTCGTTCACCGGGACAGGGGTCGGGGCAGAGACCCAGTACTTC; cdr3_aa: CASSFTGTGVGAETQYF
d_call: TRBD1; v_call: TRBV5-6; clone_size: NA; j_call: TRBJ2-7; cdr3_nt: TGTGCCAGCAGCCTTGGGGACAGGGCGCGTGAGCAGTACTTC; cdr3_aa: CASSLGDRAREQYF
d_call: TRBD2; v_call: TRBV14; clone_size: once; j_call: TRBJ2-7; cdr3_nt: TGTGCCAGCAGCCAATGGGGGACTAATGGGGAGCAGTACTTC; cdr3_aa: CASSQWGTNGEQYF
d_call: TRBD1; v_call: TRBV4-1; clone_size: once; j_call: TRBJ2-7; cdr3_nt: TGCGCCAGCAGCCAAGATCTGACAGGGGGTCTCAACGAGCAGTACTTC; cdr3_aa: CASSQDLTGGLNEQYF
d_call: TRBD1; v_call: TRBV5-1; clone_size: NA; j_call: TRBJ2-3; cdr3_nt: TGCGCCAGCACCGTACAGGGGTCTAGCACAGATACGCAGTATTTT; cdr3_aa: CASTVQGSSTDTQYF
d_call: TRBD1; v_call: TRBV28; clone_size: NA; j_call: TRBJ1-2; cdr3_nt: TGTGCCAGCAGTACGACAGGGGAGGTTGTCCATGGCTACACCTTC; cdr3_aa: CASSTTGEVVHGYTF
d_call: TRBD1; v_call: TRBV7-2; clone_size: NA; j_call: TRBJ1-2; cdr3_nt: TGTGCCAGCAGCTTTCCGGGACAGGGGGCGTATGGCTACACCTTC; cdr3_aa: CASSFPGQGAYGYTF
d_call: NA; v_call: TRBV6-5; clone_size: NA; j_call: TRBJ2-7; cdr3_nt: TGTGCCAGCAGTTACCGCGTGGGGGGTTTCTACGAGCAGTACTTC; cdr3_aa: CASSYRVGGFYEQYF
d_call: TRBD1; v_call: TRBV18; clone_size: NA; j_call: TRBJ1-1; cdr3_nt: TGTGCCAGCTCCCGATTCTCCCGGGACAGGGGGAGCAGGAACACTGAAGCTTTCTTT; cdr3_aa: CASSRFSRDRGSRNTEAFF
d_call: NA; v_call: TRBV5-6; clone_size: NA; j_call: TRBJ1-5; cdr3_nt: TGTGCCAGCAGCGGGCAGCAGGGGCAGCCCCAGCATTTT; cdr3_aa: CASSGQQGQPQHF